What follows is one TCR beta chain and its context. Antigen: not known. The PCR was carried out with 60 Vbeta primers and 13 Jbeta primers. The assay was immunoSEQ multiplex PCR, and TCRdb's table has in-frame clones only and misses some. The table lists about 140,000 clones, about 68% of them singletons, with more than 1.5% in the top ten. These data originate in a study of cytomegalovirus exposure and HLA in healthy donors. Broader study findings: Previous analysis showed most TCR beta V segments were productive about 87% or about 30% of the time. In a later analysis, common viral pathogens appeared linked to several of the most significant clusters. Reports indicate that TCR beta sequences accurately predicted the HLA-A and HLA-B alleles of most subjects.

V was trimmed by 2 bases and J by 3 bases, leaving 10 bases between them. This CDR3 spans 14 amino acids. Germline CDR1 reads SGHRS; CDR2 reads YFSETQ. The origin of this receptor is a human donor in good health. This rearrangement joins TRBV5-1 to TRBJ2-3; no firm D call. Sequenced input: PBMCs. This CDR3 is CASSFNPYTDTQYF. As DNA, the CDR3 is TGCGCCAGCAGCTTTAATCCCTATACAGATACGCAGTATTTT.